This is a list of T cell receptor beta chains from one sample in a study of blood T cell repertoires in COVID-19. Assay: immunoSEQ multiplex PCR; the TCRdb copy retains only in-frame clones and omits some. The sample gives around 250,000 clones, almost 90% of which show up once; 2.1% is in the top ten. Source material: peripheral blood. The receptors come from a woman aged 60-70 years with COVID-19, enrolled during active disease. The CDR3 runs from the conserved cysteine through the conserved F or W. Each record gives: clone size, D gene, V gene, J gene, CDR3 protein, CDR3 DNA. A D gene is named only where the DNA matches it firmly. Expanded clones get a size class; other rows say once, few or many, or leave the size out.

clone_size: NA
d_call: NA
v_call: TRBV2
j_call: TRBJ1-1
cdr3_aa: CASSLTGQYTEAFF
cdr3_nt: TGTGCCAGCAGTCTCACAGGGCAGTATACTGAAGCTTTCTTT

clone_size: NA
d_call: TRBD2
v_call: TRBV27
j_call: TRBJ2-1
cdr3_aa: CASTMGLTVYNEQFF
cdr3_nt: TGTGCCAGCACCATGGGACTAACGGTTTACAATGAGCAGTTCTTC

clone_size: NA
d_call: TRBD1
v_call: TRBV6-5
j_call: TRBJ1-2
cdr3_aa: CASRSRGQNYGYTF
cdr3_nt: TGTGCCAGCAGGAGCCGGGGACAGAACTATGGCTACACCTTC

clone_size: NA
d_call: NA
v_call: TRBV27
j_call: TRBJ1-4
cdr3_aa: CASSLSQGSEKLFF
cdr3_nt: TGTGCCAGCAGTTTAAGCCAGGGGAGTGAAAAACTGTTTTTT

clone_size: NA
d_call: TRBD2
v_call: TRBV3-1/TRBV3-2
j_call: TRBJ2-3
cdr3_aa: CASSQGLAGGTDTQYF
cdr3_nt: TGTGCCAGCAGCCAAGGCTTAGCGGGGGGCACAGATACGCAGTATTTT

clone_size: once
d_call: TRBD1
v_call: TRBV5-4
j_call: TRBJ2-1
cdr3_aa: CASSVDRGRSNEQFF
cdr3_nt: TGTGCCAGCAGCGTGGACAGGGGGCGTAGCAATGAGCAGTTCTTC

clone_size: NA
d_call: NA
v_call: TRBV7-2
j_call: TRBJ1-5
cdr3_aa: CASSEGGNQPQHF
cdr3_nt: TGTGCCAGCAGCGAGGGTGGCAATCAGCCCCAGCATTTT

clone_size: many
d_call: TRBD1
v_call: TRBV27
j_call: TRBJ2-2
cdr3_aa: CASRRTGVGTGELFF
cdr3_nt: TGTGCCAGCAGACGGACAGGGGTAGGAACCGGGGAGCTGTTTTTT

clone_size: NA
d_call: NA
v_call: TRBV5-1
j_call: TRBJ1-2
cdr3_aa: CASSRLVRGYGYTF
cdr3_nt: TGCGCCAGCAGCCGACTGGTCAGGGGCTATGGCTACACCTTC

clone_size: NA
d_call: NA
v_call: TRBV6-5
j_call: TRBJ1-1
cdr3_aa: CASKVPEGNTEAFF
cdr3_nt: TGTGCCAGCAAGGTTCCGGAGGGAAACACTGAAGCTTTCTTT

clone_size: NA
d_call: NA
v_call: TRBV21-1
j_call: TRBJ1-3
cdr3_aa: CASSRRRTGEPGNTIYF
cdr3_nt: TGTGCCAGCAGCAGGAGGCGGACAGGGGAGCCTGGAAACACCATATATTTT

clone_size: NA
d_call: NA
v_call: TRBV6-2/TRBV6-3
j_call: TRBJ2-1
cdr3_aa: CASSYEGTLGRNEQFF
cdr3_nt: TGTGCCAGCAGTTACGAAGGGACCTTAGGGAGGAATGAGCAGTTCTTC

clone_size: NA
d_call: TRBD1
v_call: TRBV11-2
j_call: TRBJ2-7
cdr3_aa: CASSRIMVRDRTYEQYF
cdr3_nt: TGTGCCAGCAGCCGAATCATGGTCCGGGACAGGACTTACGAGCAGTACTTC

clone_size: NA
d_call: NA
v_call: TRBV4-3
j_call: TRBJ2-3
cdr3_aa: CASSQVKVAGGGTQYF
cdr3_nt: TGCGCCAGCAGCCAAGTTAAAGTAGCTGGGGGAGGTACGCAGTATTTT

clone_size: NA
d_call: NA
v_call: TRBV7-9
j_call: TRBJ1-6
cdr3_aa: CASSLEQYNSPLHF
cdr3_nt: TGTGCCAGCAGCTTAGAACAGTATAATTCACCCCTCCACTTT

clone_size: NA
d_call: NA
v_call: TRBV19
j_call: TRBJ2-7
cdr3_aa: CASSTSGVAHEQYF
cdr3_nt: TGTGCCAGTAGTACCTCGGGAGTTGCCCACGAGCAGTACTTC

clone_size: NA
d_call: TRBD1
v_call: TRBV6-5
j_call: TRBJ1-3
cdr3_aa: CASRDSYSGNTIYF
cdr3_nt: TGTGCCAGCCGGGACAGCTACTCTGGAAACACCATATATTTT

clone_size: NA
d_call: NA
v_call: TRBV27
j_call: TRBJ2-1
cdr3_aa: CASSSRVGYNEQFF
cdr3_nt: TGTGCCAGCAGTTCCAGGGTGGGCTACAATGAGCAGTTCTTC

clone_size: NA
d_call: NA
v_call: TRBV13
j_call: TRBJ1-1
cdr3_aa: CASSLGLRVAEAFF
cdr3_nt: TGTGCCAGCAGCTTAGGCCTGAGGGTGGCTGAAGCTTTCTTT

clone_size: once
d_call: TRBD1
v_call: TRBV3-1/TRBV3-2
j_call: TRBJ1-3
cdr3_aa: CASSHSTTGGADSGNTIYF
cdr3_nt: TGTGCCAGCAGCCATTCTACGACAGGGGGCGCGGATAGTGGAAACACCATATATTTT

clone_size: NA
d_call: NA
v_call: TRBV7-2
j_call: TRBJ1-4
cdr3_aa: CASSSRRGGTNEKLFF
cdr3_nt: TGTGCCAGCAGCTCCCGTAGGGGGGGAACTAATGAAAAACTGTTTTTT

clone_size: NA
d_call: NA
v_call: TRBV7-9
j_call: TRBJ2-7
cdr3_aa: CASERDSGNRRGYEQYF
cdr3_nt: TGTGCCTCGGAAAGGGACAGCGGTAATCGCCGGGGGTACGAGCAGTACTTC

clone_size: NA
d_call: TRBD2
v_call: TRBV3-1/TRBV3-2
j_call: TRBJ2-2
cdr3_aa: CASSQGDYPGELFF
cdr3_nt: TGTGCCAGCAGCCAAGGGGACTATCCCGGGGAGCTGTTTTTT

clone_size: NA
d_call: TRBD1
v_call: TRBV9
j_call: TRBJ2-7
cdr3_aa: CASSVAPTGSSYEQYF
cdr3_nt: TGTGCCAGCAGCGTAGCACCGACAGGGAGCTCCTACGAGCAGTACTTC

clone_size: few
d_call: NA
v_call: TRBV3-1/TRBV3-2
j_call: TRBJ2-2
cdr3_aa: CASSQVLGVAGELFF
cdr3_nt: TGTGCCAGCAGCCAAGTTCTCGGGGTCGCCGGGGAGCTGTTTTTT

clone_size: NA
d_call: NA
v_call: TRBV4-3
j_call: TRBJ2-1
cdr3_aa: CASSQIRLSTGIDEQFF
cdr3_nt: TGCGCCAGCAGCCAAATCCGACTCTCTACGGGTATCGATGAGCAGTTCTTC

clone_size: NA
d_call: NA
v_call: TRBV5-1
j_call: TRBJ1-3
cdr3_aa: CASSLAGTIGNTIYF
cdr3_nt: TGCGCCAGCAGCTTGGCCGGGACAATTGGAAACACCATATATTTT

clone_size: NA
d_call: TRBD2
v_call: TRBV5-1
j_call: TRBJ2-3
cdr3_aa: CASSPATSGTTDTQYF
cdr3_nt: TGCGCCAGCAGCCCGGCGACTAGCGGGACCACAGATACGCAGTATTTT

clone_size: NA
d_call: NA
v_call: TRBV5-6
j_call: TRBJ1-6
cdr3_aa: CASSSTGQRNNSPLHF
cdr3_nt: TGTGCCAGCAGCTCTACAGGGCAAAGGAATAATTCACCCCTCCACTTT

clone_size: NA
d_call: NA
v_call: TRBV7-9
j_call: TRBJ1-2
cdr3_aa: CASSLDSYGYTF
cdr3_nt: TGTGCCAGCAGCTTGGACAGCTATGGCTACACCTTC

clone_size: NA
d_call: NA
v_call: TRBV3-1/TRBV3-2
j_call: TRBJ1-3
cdr3_aa: CASSQPTQPRISTSGNTIYF
cdr3_nt: TGTGCCAGCAGCCAACCTACCCAGCCGAGGATCTCGACCTCTGGAAACACCATATATTTT

clone_size: NA
d_call: NA
v_call: TRBV6-2/TRBV6-3
j_call: TRBJ1-2
cdr3_aa: CASSYPGRVNYGYTF
cdr3_nt: TGTGCCAGCAGTTACCCGGGGAGGGTTAACTATGGCTACACCTTC

clone_size: NA
d_call: TRBD1
v_call: TRBV7-2
j_call: TRBJ2-7
cdr3_aa: CASSSLTGAREQYF
cdr3_nt: TGTGCCAGCAGCTCCCTGACAGGGGCGAGGGAGCAGTACTTC

clone_size: NA
d_call: NA
v_call: TRBV6-2/TRBV6-3
j_call: TRBJ2-5
cdr3_aa: CASSYNTVYQETQYF
cdr3_nt: TGTGCCAGCAGTTACAACACAGTGTACCAAGAGACCCAGTACTTC

clone_size: once
d_call: NA
v_call: TRBV6-1
j_call: TRBJ2-7
cdr3_aa: CASSDLAISYEQYF
cdr3_nt: TGTGCCAGCAGTGATTTGGCCATTTCCTACGAGCAGTACTTC

clone_size: few
d_call: TRBD1
v_call: TRBV15
j_call: TRBJ2-1
cdr3_aa: CATSMDQLQGPGNEQFF
cdr3_nt: TGTGCCACCAGCATGGACCAGTTACAGGGGCCGGGTAATGAGCAGTTCTTC

clone_size: NA
d_call: NA
v_call: TRBV5-1
j_call: TRBJ1-1
cdr3_aa: CASSMGRDTEAFF
cdr3_nt: TGCGCCAGCAGCATGGGACGGGACACTGAAGCTTTCTTT

clone_size: NA
d_call: NA
v_call: TRBV9
j_call: TRBJ1-1
cdr3_aa: CASSVFEGPTGMNTEAFF
cdr3_nt: TGTGCCAGCAGCGTCTTTGAGGGTCCGACGGGGATGAACACTGAAGCTTTCTTT

clone_size: NA
d_call: NA
v_call: TRBV27
j_call: TRBJ2-1
cdr3_aa: CASSLTGRKYNEQFF
cdr3_nt: TGTGCCAGCAGTTTAACAGGGCGCAAATACAATGAGCAGTTCTTC

clone_size: NA
d_call: NA
v_call: TRBV7-9
j_call: TRBJ1-1
cdr3_aa: CASSTITVNEAFF
cdr3_nt: TGTGCCAGCAGCACCATCACAGTTAATGAAGCTTTCTTT

clone_size: once
d_call: NA
v_call: TRBV18
j_call: TRBJ2-7
cdr3_aa: CASSGTSYEQYF
cdr3_nt: TGTGCCAGCTCAGGGACTTCCTACGAGCAGTACTTC

clone_size: NA
d_call: NA
v_call: TRBV20-1
j_call: TRBJ1-6
cdr3_aa: CSASILNSPNSPLHF
cdr3_nt: TGCAGTGCTAGTATTTTGAACAGTCCGAATTCACCCCTCCACTTT

clone_size: NA
d_call: NA
v_call: TRBV6-5
j_call: TRBJ2-5
cdr3_aa: CASSHGYQETQYF
cdr3_nt: TGTGCCAGCAGTCACGGGTACCAAGAGACCCAGTACTTC

clone_size: NA
d_call: NA
v_call: TRBV3-1/TRBV3-2
j_call: TRBJ1-1
cdr3_aa: CASSQDRLNTEAFF
cdr3_nt: TGTGCCAGCAGCCAGGACAGATTGAACACTGAAGCTTTCTTT

clone_size: NA
d_call: NA
v_call: TRBV5-1
j_call: TRBJ1-2
cdr3_aa: CASSLGTSRGRHGYTF
cdr3_nt: TGCGCCAGCAGCTTGGGGACAAGTAGGGGAAGGCATGGCTACACCTTC

clone_size: NA
d_call: TRBD2
v_call: TRBV11-2
j_call: TRBJ2-4
cdr3_aa: CAIPGGQNIQYF
cdr3_nt: TGTGCCATCCCGGGAGGGCAAAACATTCAGTACTTC

clone_size: NA
d_call: TRBD1
v_call: TRBV11-3
j_call: TRBJ2-5
cdr3_aa: CASSPRAGTGGETQYF
cdr3_nt: TGTGCCAGCAGCCCCCGGGCTGGGACAGGGGGAGAGACCCAGTACTTC

clone_size: NA
d_call: NA
v_call: TRBV7-6
j_call: TRBJ2-1
cdr3_aa: CASSPGNAQNNEQFF
cdr3_nt: TGTGCCAGCAGCCCAGGGAACGCCCAAAACAATGAGCAGTTCTTC

clone_size: NA
d_call: NA
v_call: TRBV7-2
j_call: TRBJ1-1
cdr3_aa: CASSLALGGAPQAFF
cdr3_nt: TGTGCCAGCAGCTTAGCTCTCGGGGGGGCCCCTCAAGCTTTCTTT

clone_size: NA
d_call: NA
v_call: TRBV7-8
j_call: TRBJ1-5
cdr3_aa: CASSYWSGGNQPQHF
cdr3_nt: TGTGCCAGCAGCTACTGGTCAGGCGGCAATCAGCCCCAGCATTTT